A selection of T cell receptor beta chains follows, all from one sample in a study of T cell responses to AZD1222 COVID-19 vaccine. Generated by immunoSEQ multiplex PCR, the TCRdb table keeps only in-frame clones and is missing some. The sample records 200,000 or so clones, around 93% being singletons. Sequenced material: peripheral blood, taken on day 0 of AZD1222 vaccination. The receptors derive from an adult in good health. Both conserved end residues are part of each CDR3. Each record gives: J gene, V gene, D gene, clone size, CDR3 protein, CDR3 DNA. The D gene is left open where the match is weak. Clone size, where shown, is once, few, many, or a class for clones that have expanded.

j_call: TRBJ1-6; v_call: TRBV6-5; d_call: NA; clone_size: NA; cdr3_aa: CASRPDSISPLHF; cdr3_nt: TGTGCCAGCAGACCTGACAGCATTTCACCCCTCCACTTT
j_call: TRBJ2-1; v_call: TRBV7-9; d_call: NA; clone_size: NA; cdr3_aa: CASRRSNEQFF; cdr3_nt: TGTGCCAGCAGGCGAAGCAATGAGCAGTTCTTC
j_call: TRBJ2-7; v_call: TRBV28; d_call: NA; clone_size: NA; cdr3_aa: CASSRYEQYF; cdr3_nt: TGTGCCAGCAGCCGCTACGAGCAGTACTTC
j_call: TRBJ1-2; v_call: TRBV7-2; d_call: NA; clone_size: few; cdr3_aa: CASSLNSYGYTF; cdr3_nt: TGTGCCAGCAGCTTAAACAGCTATGGCTACACCTTC
j_call: TRBJ1-4; v_call: TRBV5-1; d_call: TRBD1; clone_size: NA; cdr3_aa: CASSLGDRNEKLFF; cdr3_nt: TGCGCCAGCAGCTTGGGGGACAGGAATGAAAAACTGTTTTTT
j_call: TRBJ1-6; v_call: TRBV28; d_call: TRBD1; clone_size: NA; cdr3_aa: CASSSRQGGSYNSPLHF; cdr3_nt: TGTGCCAGCAGTTCTCGACAGGGCGGCTCCTATAATTCACCCCTCCACTTT
j_call: TRBJ1-2; v_call: TRBV7-3; d_call: NA; clone_size: NA; cdr3_aa: CASSYIHREANYGYTF; cdr3_nt: TGTGCCAGCAGCTATATACACAGGGAAGCTAACTATGGCTACACCTTC
j_call: TRBJ1-4; v_call: TRBV21-1; d_call: NA; clone_size: NA; cdr3_aa: CASSKQDPTTNEKLFF; cdr3_nt: TGTGCCAGCAGCAAACAAGATCCCACAACTAATGAAAAACTGTTTTTT
j_call: TRBJ2-5; v_call: TRBV5-1; d_call: NA; clone_size: NA; cdr3_aa: CASSLEGETQYF; cdr3_nt: TGCGCCAGCAGCTTGGAAGGGGAGACCCAGTACTTC
j_call: TRBJ1-5; v_call: TRBV28; d_call: NA; clone_size: NA; cdr3_aa: CASSRDQGLQPQHF; cdr3_nt: TGTGCCAGCAGTAGGGATCAGGGACTTCAGCCCCAGCATTTT
j_call: TRBJ1-2; v_call: TRBV3-1/TRBV3-2; d_call: NA; clone_size: NA; cdr3_aa: CASSQDLGGANGYTF; cdr3_nt: TGTGCCAGCAGCCAAGATCTAGGGGGGGCAAATGGCTACACCTTC
j_call: TRBJ2-7; v_call: TRBV27; d_call: TRBD1; clone_size: few; cdr3_aa: CASRTNWDSGYEQYF; cdr3_nt: TGTGCCAGCAGGACAAATTGGGACAGCGGCTACGAGCAGTACTTC
j_call: TRBJ1-2; v_call: TRBV28; d_call: NA; clone_size: NA; cdr3_aa: CASRGYLEGGYGYTF; cdr3_nt: TGTGCCAGCAGGGGCTATTTGGAGGGGGGATATGGCTACACCTTC
j_call: TRBJ2-5; v_call: TRBV7-2; d_call: TRBD1; clone_size: NA; cdr3_aa: CASSRGTGGVETQYF; cdr3_nt: TGTGCCAGCAGCCGCGGGACAGGGGGCGTGGAGACCCAGTACTTC
j_call: TRBJ1-2; v_call: TRBV11-2; d_call: NA; clone_size: NA; cdr3_aa: CASSLGGFYGYTF; cdr3_nt: TGTGCCAGCAGCTTAGGTGGCTTTTATGGCTACACCTTC